This is a list of T cell receptor beta chains from one sample in a study of T-cell reconstitution after alpha-beta-depleted transplantation in children. Each CDR3 protein gets one entry after TCRdb re-called the PCR reads with MiXCR. The table has hundreds of thousands of distinct CDR3 sequences, under 20% seen once. The sample consisted of PBMCs, mostly from graft donor cells, taken 360 days after TCRalphabeta/CD19-depleted stem cell transplant. All receptors come from a male patient aged 2-15 years who had a stem cell transplant for acute lymphoblastic leukemia, so the T cells may come from the graft donor. The CDR3 runs from the conserved cysteine through the conserved F or W. Each record gives: J gene, D gene, clone size, V gene, CDR3 protein, CDR3 DNA. A D gene is named only where the DNA matches it firmly. Clone size appears in some rows only: once, few, many, or a class for an expanded clone.

TRBJ2-2,TRBD1,few,TRBV5-1,CASSPRTRQGANTGELFF,TGCGCCAGCAGCCCCCGAACAAGACAGGGGGCGAACACCGGGGAGCTGTTTTTT
TRBJ2-1,NA,NA,TRBV28,CASSLGPQRDEQFF,TGTGCCAGCAGTTTAGGGCCCCAACGGGATGAGCAGTTCTTC
TRBJ2-7,TRBD2,few,TRBV20-1,CSASPVASGSSYEQYF,TGCAGTGCTAGCCCGGTGGCTAGCGGGTCCTCCTACGAGCAGTACTTC
TRBJ1-4,NA,few,TRBV9,CASSVSATNEKLFF,TGTGCCAGCAGCGTATCTGCAACTAATGAAAAACTGTTTTTT
TRBJ2-2,TRBD2,NA,TRBV20-1,CSARDPAGGPGGGELFF,TGCAGTGCTAGAGACCCAGCGGGAGGGCCGGGGGGCGGGGAGCTGTTTTTT
TRBJ1-2,TRBD1,many,TRBV12-3/TRBV12-4,CASSTRTGHYGYTF,TGTGCCAGCAGTACTCGGACAGGGCACTATGGCTACACCTTC
TRBJ1-1,NA,many,TRBV25-1,CASSDWGGASMNTEAFF,TGTGCCAGCAGTGATTGGGGGGGAGCCAGTATGAACACTGAAGCTTTCTTT
TRBJ2-1,NA,NA,TRBV28,CASSLWDSTFYNEQFF,TGTGCCAGCAGTTTGTGGGACTCGACCTTTTACAATGAGCAGTTCTTC
TRBJ2-7,NA,few,TRBV3-1,CASSPNLQSYEQYF,TGTGCCAGCAGCCCAAATCTGCAGTCCTACGAGCAGTACTTC
TRBJ2-3,TRBD2,few,TRBV20-1,CSARTVIRVREGLTDTQYF,TGCAGTGCTCGAACGGTGATCAGGGTGCGGGAGGGCCTCACAGATACGCAGTATTTT
TRBJ1-1,NA,few,TRBV9,CASSKQVNTEAFF,TGTGCCAGCAGCAAACAGGTGAACACTGAAGCTTTCTTT
TRBJ2-1,NA,NA,TRBV12-3/TRBV12-4,CASSSASSPYEQFF,TGTGCCAGCAGTTCGGCTTCTTCACCCTACGAGCAGTTCTTC
TRBJ2-1,NA,many,TRBV12-3/TRBV12-4,CASSFTSSYNEQFF,TGTGCCAGCAGTTTTACGAGCTCCTACAATGAGCAGTTCTTC
TRBJ2-5,NA,few,TRBV20-1,CSATKSETQYF,TGCAGTGCTACGAAATCAGAGACCCAGTACTTC
TRBJ2-1,NA,few,TRBV16,CASSQRSEQFF,TGTGCCAGCAGCCAAAGGAGTGAGCAGTTCTTC